Below are 13 T cell receptor beta chains sequenced from a single sample in a study of shared clonotypes between healthy human individuals. Method: immunoSEQ multiplex PCR; TCRdb's copy keeps in-frame clones and lacks some. Of 2 million to 3 million clones detected, 93% appear once; the ten largest clones hold about 0.39%. The sample comprised naive CD4+ T cells from PBMCs. Regarding subset: CD45RA+ positively selected. The receptors were sampled from a man between 18 and 29 years old in good health. Some clones in this sample may be carry-over from other donors' samples.

The chain recombines TRBV18 with TRBJ2-1; 9 bases match TRBD2. The CDR3 sequence is 17 residues long. Trimming at V came to 1 base and at J to 1 base, leaving 5 bases not matched to a gene. Germline lookup yields CDR1 KGHSH and CDR2 LQKENI. This CDR3 is CASSPLASGTSYNEQFF. Written as DNA, the CDR3 is TGTGCCAGCTCACCACTGGCTAGCGGGACGTCCTACAATGAGCAGTTCTTC.

The CDR3, as DNA: TGTGCCTGGAGTGTGCAGGGGGCGCGGGGGGAGCAGTACTTC. Amino acid sequence: CAWSVQGARGEQYF. V and J are TRBV30 and TRBJ2-7; D possibly corresponds to TRBD1 (8 bases). Germline lookup yields CDR1 GTSNPN and CDR2 SVGIG (reference sequence). V gave up 0 bases and J gave up 7 bases, with 16 bases separating them. This CDR3 is built from 14 residues. Looking up the rest from reference TRBV30 and TRBJ2-7 gives the full variable domain: SQTIHQWPATLVQPVGSPLSLECTVEGTSNPNLYWYRQAAGRGLQLLFYSVGIGQISSEVPQNLSASRPQDRQFILSSKKLLLSDSGFYLCAWSVQGARGEQYFGPGTRLTVT.

The chain employs TRBV28 and TRBJ2-2; TRBD2 might be the D (6 bases). The CDR3 sequence is 16 residues long. V gave up 5 bases and J gave up 2 bases, with 15 bases separating them. Germline loops: CDR1 MDHEN, CDR2 SYDVKM. CDR3 nucleotides: TGTGCCAGCAGTCGACTCAAGGGGACTAACACCGGGGAGCTGTTTTTT. Amino acids: CASSRLKGTNTGELFF.

The chain couples TRBV9 to TRBJ2-5; tentatively, D is TRBD1 or TRBD2 (6 bases each). The CDR3 extends over 16 amino acids. Per germline, CDR1 SGDLS and CDR2 YYNGEE. V was shortened by 2 bases and J by 4 bases, with 18 bases between the two germline ends. CDR3 protein: CASSVLLGGGRETQYF. In nucleotides, the CDR3 is TGTGCCAGCAGCGTCCTACTAGGGGGAGGTCGAGAGACCCAGTACTTC.

The V gene is TRBV7-9, the J gene TRBJ2-1; D call uncertain. Looked up from germline, CDR1 is SEHNR and CDR2 is FQNEAQ (reference sequence). This CDR3 comprises 14 residues. The V gene lost 5 bases and the J gene lost 0 bases, with 8 bases spanning the gap. The CDR3 spells CASSDHHSYNEQFF. CDR3 nucleotides: TGTGCCAGCAGCGACCACCACTCCTACAATGAGCAGTTCTTC.

The rearrangement uses TRBV18 and TRBJ2-7; TRBD2 matches at 11 bases. CDR3 length: 15 residues. V was pared by 4 bases and J by 5 bases, with 7 bases of the junction left unmatched. CDR1 KGHSH and CDR2 LQKENI come from the germline V gene. The CDR3 loop reads CASSQLSGRADEQYF. The CDR3 nucleotides read TGTGCCAGCTCACAGCTTAGCGGGAGGGCCGACGAGCAGTACTTC.

This clone was recorded only once. V usage is TRBV6-6 and J usage is TRBJ1-5, with TRBD1 as a possible D gene (5 bases). V was cut by 4 bases and J by 2 bases, with 9 bases left in between. The CDR3 spans 14 residues. Germline values: CDR1 MNHNY, CDR2 SVGAGI (reference sequence). The CDR3 coding sequence is TGTGCCAGCAGTTTCACCAGGGGCAATCAGCCCCAGCATTTT. It is translated as CASSFTRGNQPQHF.

The CDR3 loop is CASKAAGGAGELFF. In nucleotides, the CDR3 is TGTGCCAGCAAGGCGGCGGGAGGGGCCGGGGAGCTGTTTTTT. This chain connects TRBV2 to TRBJ2-2; TRBD2 aligns across 9 bases. The CDR3 spans 14 residues. Germline-derived CDR1 and CDR2 are SNHLY and FYNNEI. V gave up 7 bases and J gave up 6 bases; unmatched junction bases: 6.

The chain employs TRBV27 and TRBJ2-5, with D unresolved. CDR1 MNHEY and CDR2 SMNVEV come from the germline V gene (reference sequence). Trimming pared 3 bases from V and 0 bases from J, leaving 14 bases between. The CDR3 has 16 amino acids. The CDR3 DNA is TGTGCCAGCAGTTTTAGAGGCGCCCCGTACCAAGAGACCCAGTACTTC. It translates to CASSFRGAPYQETQYF.

The genes are TRBV28 and TRBJ1-2, with D perhaps matching TRBD1 (6 bases). Trimming took 2 bases from V and 0 from J, leaving 13 bases between them. In germline, CDR1 is MDHEN, CDR2 SYDVKM. CDR3 length: 16 amino acids. The CDR3 is CASSLGGGGTNYGYTF. The CDR3 DNA reads TGTGCCAGCAGTTTAGGGGGCGGGGGAACTAACTATGGCTACACCTTC.

This clone has only one observation. The gene calls are TRBV7-6 and TRBJ2-5, with D possibly matching TRBD1 (6 bases). Trimming pared 3 bases from V and 7 bases from J, leaving 24 bases between. This CDR3 region has 17 residues. In germline, CDR1 is SGHVS, CDR2 FNYEAQ. CDR3 DNA sequence: TGTGCCAGCAGCTTTACTCCCCAACGGGGCCAAGGGGGGACCCAGTACTTC. It translates to CASSFTPQRGQGGTQYF.

J is TRBJ1-6 and V is TRBV20-1; maybe TRBD1 (6 bases). The germline V and J ends were trimmed by 5 bases and 9 bases, with 8 bases remaining between them. This CDR3 comprises 11 residues. CDR1 DFQATT and CDR2 SNEGSKA come from the germline V gene (reference sequence). The CDR3 bases are TGCAGTGCTGAACAGGGTTCACCCCTCCACTTT. It translates to CSAEQGSPLHF.

V and J are TRBV6-1 and TRBJ2-3; TRBD1 might be the D (6 bases). The CDR3 runs to 13 residues. Trimming pared 6 bases from V and 1 base from J, leaving 8 bases between. Germline CDR1 is MNHNS and CDR2 is SASEGT. The CDR3: CASSYRGTDTQYF. The CDR3 coding sequence is TGTGCCAGCAGCTACAGGGGCACAGATACGCAGTATTTT.